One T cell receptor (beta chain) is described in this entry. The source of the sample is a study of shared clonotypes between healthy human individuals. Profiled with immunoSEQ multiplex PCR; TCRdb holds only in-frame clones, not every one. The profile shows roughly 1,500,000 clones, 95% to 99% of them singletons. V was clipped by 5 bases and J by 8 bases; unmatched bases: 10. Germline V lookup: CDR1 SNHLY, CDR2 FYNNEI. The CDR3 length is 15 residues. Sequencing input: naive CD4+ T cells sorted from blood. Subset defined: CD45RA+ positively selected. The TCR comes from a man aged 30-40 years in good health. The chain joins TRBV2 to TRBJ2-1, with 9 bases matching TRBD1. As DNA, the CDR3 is TGTGCCAGCAGTATTGCGGGACAGGGTCGCTATGAGCAGTTCTTC. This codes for CASSIAGQGRYEQFF.